The rows below give T cell receptor beta chains drawn from one sample of a study of T cell changes during pregnancy in multiple sclerosis. Produced via immunoSEQ multiplex PCR; TCRdb's table is partial and in-frame only. The sample shows about 110,000 clones, less than 95% of them seen only once. This material consisted of peripheral blood, taken after pregnancy. All receptors derive from a female donor with multiple sclerosis, enrolled in a pregnancy study. CDR3s include the opening cysteine and the closing phenylalanine or tryptophan. Fields, in order: clone size, CDR3 length, D gene, J gene, V gene, CDR3 DNA, CDR3 protein. A D gene is named only where the DNA matches it firmly. The size field is filled for only some rows; it gives once, few, many or a size class.

- 14 - TRBJ2-2 TRBV7-6 TGTGCCAGCAGCTCGCCCAGGACAGTCGGGGAGCTGTTTTTT CASSSPRTVGELFF
- 17 - TRBJ1-2 TRBV4-2 TGTGCCAGCAGCCAAGTGTTTCGCAAATCAGGGGACTATGGCTACACCTTC CASSQVFRKSGDYGYTF
- 14 TRBD1 TRBJ1-1 TRBV7-9 TGTGCCAGCAGCCCTTCGACAGGGAGCACTGAAGCTTTCTTT CASSPSTGSTEAFF
- 14 - TRBJ2-7 TRBV19 TGTGCCAGTAGTATAGAGGACAGTCGAACCGAGCAGTACTTC CASSIEDSRTEQYF
- 15 TRBD2 TRBJ2-7 TRBV6-5 TGTGCCAGCAGTTCGGGGACTAGCGGTTCTACGAGGCAGTACTTC CASSSGTSGSTRQYF
- 18 TRBD2 TRBJ2-1 TRBV19 TGTGCCAGTAGTGCCCGGACTAGCGGGAGATCCACTTCCAATGAGCAGTTCTTC CASSARTSGRSTSNEQFF
- 13 - TRBJ2-5 TRBV19 TGTGCCAGTAGTATTGGCAGGGCTGAGACCCAGTACTTC CASSIGRAETQYF
- 14 TRBD1 TRBJ1-6 TRBV6-6 TGTGCCAGCGGCCCGGGACAGACTAATTCACCCCTCCACTTT CASGPGQTNSPLHF
once 11 - TRBJ1-1 TRBV30 TGTGCCTGGAGACAACAGGGAGAAGCTTTCTTT CAWRQQGEAFF
- 14 TRBD1 TRBJ2-7 TRBV7-3 TGTGCCAGCAGCCCACGACAGGGGACCTACGAGCAGTACTTC CASSPRQGTYEQYF
- 16 - TRBJ1-3 TRBV29-1 TGCAGCGCATCGGGGGGGACAAGCTTCTCTGGAAACACCATATATTTT CSASGGTSFSGNTIYF
- 15 - TRBJ2-1 TRBV6-6 TGTGCCAGCAGTTACGTCGGCGGTTCCCGCAATGAGCAGTTCTTC CASSYVGGSRNEQFF
- 11 - TRBJ2-5 TRBV15 TGTGCCACCAGCAGAGAGGGGCCCCAGTACTTC CATSREGPQYF
once 15 - TRBJ1-2 TRBV21-1 TGTGCCAGCAGATACCGGACAGGGCCTAACTATGGCTACACCTTC CASRYRTGPNYGYTF
- 16 TRBD1 TRBJ1-1 TRBV2 TGTGCCAGGAACCTAGGTAAGAGGACAGGGAACACTGAAGCTTTCTTT CARNLGKRTGNTEAFF